This is a list of T cell receptor beta chains from one sample in a study of blood T cell repertoires in COVID-19. Repertoires were generated with immunoSEQ multiplex PCR, while TCRdb's copy carries only in-frame clones and drops some. Counted here are some 210,000 clones, around 90% occurring once; the ten biggest clones make up 10%. The sequenced sample consisted of PBMCs or T cells enriched from blood (not recorded which). Receptor source: a man between 18 and 29 years old with acute COVID-19. The CDR3 runs from the conserved cysteine through the conserved F or W. Fields, in order: J gene, D gene, clone size, V gene, CDR3 protein, CDR3 DNA. The D gene is left open where the match is weak. Clone size, where shown, is once, few, many, or a class for clones that have expanded.

TRBJ2-7	TRBD2	.	TRBV15	CATSRDIREGPLSSYEQYF	TGTGCCACCAGCAGAGATATACGGGAGGGCCCCTTGAGCTCCTACGAGCAGTACTTC
TRBJ2-3	.	.	TRBV12-2	CASRLACSASRPDTQYF	TGTGCAAGTCGCTTAGCCTGCTCGGCTAGCCGACCAGATACGCAGTATTTT
TRBJ2-7	.	.	TRBV28	CASKSGYEQYF	TGTGCCAGCAAATCGGGTTACGAGCAGTACTTC
TRBJ2-3	TRBD2	.	TRBV4-1	CASSQVRATIGAGVETTDTQYF	TGCGCCAGCAGCCAAGTTCGGGCAACTATCGGAGCGGGAGTGGAAACCACAGATACGCAGTATTTT
TRBJ2-1	TRBD2	.	TRBV5-1	CASSLEIPSGFSYNEQFF	TGCGCCAGCAGCTTGGAAATCCCTAGCGGATTCTCCTACAATGAGCAGTTCTTC
TRBJ2-7	.	.	TRBV7-9	CASSLGPEQYF	TGTGCCAGCAGCTTAGGGCCAGAGCAGTACTTC
TRBJ2-7	.	.	TRBV20-1	CSASSGQMGYEQYF	TGCAGTGCTAGTTCCGGACAGATGGGCTACGAGCAGTACTTC
TRBJ2-7	TRBD1	.	TRBV25-1	CASSEGQGAGEQYF	TGTGCCAGCAGTGAGGGACAGGGGGCCGGGGAGCAGTACTTC
TRBJ2-3	TRBD2	.	TRBV7-2	CASSSSGTSTDTQYF	TGTGCCAGCAGCTCGAGCGGGACTAGCACAGATACGCAGTATTTT
TRBJ2-1	TRBD2	.	TRBV25-1	CASSEGGRLGGRDEQFF	TGTGCCAGCAGTGAAGGGGGAAGGTTAGGAGGGAGGGATGAGCAGTTCTTC
TRBJ2-1	.	.	TRBV15	CATSRERPSLAGLYNEQFF	TGTGCCACCAGCAGAGAGAGGCCCTCACTGGCGGGCCTATACAATGAGCAGTTCTTC
TRBJ2-6	.	.	TRBV28	CASSPPRQMGGSGANVLTF	TGTGCCAGCAGTCCACCCCGACAGATGGGGGGCTCTGGGGCCAACGTCCTGACTTTC
TRBJ2-5	TRBD2	few	TRBV7-2	CASSFGRALETQYF	TGTGCCAGCAGCTTCGGGAGGGCCCTTGAGACCCAGTACTTC
TRBJ2-3	.	.	TRBV28	CASSPHGWGAGSDTQYF	TGTGCCAGCAGTCCACATGGGTGGGGAGCGGGCTCAGATACGCAGTATTTT
TRBJ1-2	TRBD1	few	TRBV24-1	CATSDLVRDSGYTF	TGTGCCACCAGTGATTTAGTCCGGGACAGTGGCTACACCTTC